The sequence of this T cell receptor beta chain was determined in a study of T-cell memory formation after mild COVID-19. Study background: TCR clusters were mostly donor specific. Study-wide findings and caveats: There was a balanced CD4/CD8 profile in clones contracting day 15 to 85, and later expanders leaned CD4+.

To note about this clonotype: The antigen remains undetermined.

A 5'RACE reaction primed in the constant segment made cDNA libraries of TCR alpha and TCR beta, and these carried sample barcodes and UMIs. Using its own MiXCR run on the 5' RACE reads, TCRdb lists one record per CDR3 protein. Of 450,000 to 650,000 distinct CDR3 sequences in the sample, approximately 19% were seen once. Germline V gives CDR1 SGHRS, CDR2 YFSETQ. The CDR3 is 15 amino acids. V lost 0 bases to trimming and J lost 0 bases, with 9 bases between them. Sequencing input: PBMCs or a T cell subset sorted from them (not recorded which). The TCR originated in an adult woman who had mild COVID-19 (a few samples of this study predate the infection). Cell type and time point are not known. The gene calls are TRBV5-1 and TRBJ1-2, with D hard to call. The CDR3 bases are TGCGCCAGCAGCTTGGAGGCTACTCCTAACTATGGCTACACCTTC. Encoded protein: CASSLEATPNYGYTF.